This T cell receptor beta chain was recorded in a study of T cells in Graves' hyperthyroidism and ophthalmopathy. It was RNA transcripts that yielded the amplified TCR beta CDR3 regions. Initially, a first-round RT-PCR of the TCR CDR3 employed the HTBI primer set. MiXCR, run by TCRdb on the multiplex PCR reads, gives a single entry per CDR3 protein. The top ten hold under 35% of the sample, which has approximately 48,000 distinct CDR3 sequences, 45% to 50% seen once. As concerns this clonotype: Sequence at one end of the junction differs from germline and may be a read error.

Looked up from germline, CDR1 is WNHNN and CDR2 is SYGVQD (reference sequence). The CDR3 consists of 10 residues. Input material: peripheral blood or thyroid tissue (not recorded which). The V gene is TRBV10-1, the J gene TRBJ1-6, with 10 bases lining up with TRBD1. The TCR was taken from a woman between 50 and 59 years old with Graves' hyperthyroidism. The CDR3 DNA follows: TGCGCCAGCAGCGACAGGGGGCTAAATTTT. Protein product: CASSDRGLNF.